One and the same sample provided the 5 T cell receptor beta chains below, sequenced in a study of blood T cell repertoires in COVID-19. Data came from immunoSEQ multiplex PCR; TCRdb stores just in-frame clones and leaves some out. The sample contains about 210,000 clones, about 79% of which appear only once. Sample: peripheral blood. Source of these receptors: a man aged 40-49 years who had recovered from COVID-19.

The chain carries TRBV10-1 and TRBJ2-7; the D gene is possibly TRBD2 (5 bases). The CDR3 runs 18 residues. Germline V gives CDR1 WNHNN, CDR2 SYGVQD (reference sequence). Trimming shortened V by 0 bases and J by 0 bases, and 18 bases separated the two germline ends. CDR3 protein: CASSESSYPRLSSYEQYF. CDR3 in DNA: TGCGCCAGCAGTGAGTCCTCCTATCCCAGACTAAGCTCCTACGAGCAGTACTTC.

V usage is TRBV18 and J usage is TRBJ1-1; possible D gene TRBD1, 6 bases. The V gene's germline CDR1 is KGHSH and CDR2 LQKENI. The CDR3 is 14 amino acids. V was cut by 6 bases and J by 3 bases, with 14 bases left in between. CDR3 amino acids: CASSQGSRDTEAFF. CDR3 coding DNA: TGTGCCAGCTCGCAGGGGTCCAGGGACACTGAAGCTTTCTTT. Full variable domain (missing parts from reference TRBV18 and TRBJ1-1): NAGVMQNPRHLVRRRGQEARLRCSPMKGHSHVYWYRQLPEEGLKFMVYLQKENIIDESGMPKERFSAEFPKEGPSILRIQQVVRGDSAAYFCASSQGSRDTEAFFGQGTRLTVV.

This clone was seen a single time. V and J are TRBV4-3 and TRBJ2-1; D gene ambiguous. The CDR3 sequence is 15 residues long. Germline assignment: CDR1 LGHNA and CDR2 YSLEER. The V gene lost 0 bases and the J gene lost 4 bases, with 10 bases spanning the gap. CDR3 amino acids: CASSQDLDTYNEQFF. As DNA, the CDR3 is TGCGCCAGCAGCCAAGATCTTGACACATACAATGAGCAGTTCTTC.

V is TRBV7-9 and J is TRBJ2-7; the D gene is possibly TRBD1 (5 bases). CDR1 is SEHNR and CDR2 is FQNEAQ in the germline V gene (reference sequence). V was pared by 2 bases and J by 4 bases, with 24 bases between. CDR3 length equals 18 residues. In DNA form, the CDR3 reads TGTGCCAGCAGCTTATATCTTGGGCAGGGATTCAGACTTTACGAGCAGTACTTC. Encoded protein: CASSLYLGQGFRLYEQYF.

The chain couples TRBV6-2 or TRBV6-3 to TRBJ1-1; D remains ambiguous. This CDR3 region has 13 residues. Germline V gene lookup returns CDR1 MNHEY and CDR2 SVGEGT. Trimming left V 2 bases short and J 2 bases short, with 6 bases between. The CDR3 sequence is CASSYGSNTEAFF. The CDR3 DNA reads TGTGCCAGCAGTTACGGCAGTAACACTGAAGCTTTCTTT.